This TCR beta chain originates from a study of blood T cell repertoires in COVID-19. Study at large: Researchers got acute and convalescent COVID-19 samples from the United States, Italy and Spain. T cells, B-cell-depleted T cells, or PBMCs provided the cDNA or gDNA that served as material.

Sequencing was performed with immunoSEQ multiplex PCR; in TCRdb, only in-frame clones are kept and a portion is missing. The table includes roughly 53,000 clones, approximately 86% detected once. V lost 5 bases, J lost 0 bases, and 10 bases lay in between. The CDR3 is 14 amino acids. CDR1 is SGHAT, CDR2 FQDESV, per germline (reference sequence). The sample consisted of peripheral blood. The origin of this receptor is a man aged 35 to 55 with active COVID-19. The V and J genes are TRBV11-1 and TRBJ2-5, with D perhaps TRBD1 (6 bases). CDR3 protein: CASSTTGYQETQYF. Written as DNA, the CDR3 is TGTGCCAGCAGCACAACAGGGTACCAAGAGACCCAGTACTTC.